The clone carrying this T cell receptor beta chain was observed a single time. What it binds is not known. It was the approximately 120-subject validation cohort, separate from the roughly 700-subject first cohort, to which the donors belonged. CDR1 and CDR2 from the germline V gene are MRHNA and SNTAGT. V gave up 0 bases and J gave up 0 bases; unmatched junction bases: 1. The CDR3 is 15 residues long. Some clones are missing from TCRdb's copy, which holds only in-frame ones; the method was immunoSEQ multiplex PCR. The sample lists some 270,000 clones; about 86% were seen once. The sample originates from a study of cytomegalovirus exposure and HLA in healthy donors. Findings and limits, study-wide: Accounts indicate the classifier identified cytomegalovirus status with strong specificity and sensitivity. CMV antigen specificity of a few CMV-associated chains was confirmed in vitro. Generally TCR sequences proved uncommon, though certain public TCRs appeared in numerous donors.

The TCR originated in a woman between 18 and 29 years old in good health and CMV-seronegative. Sequences were obtained from PBMCs. The chain is built from TRBV6-4 and TRBJ1-2; 7 bases are a match to TRBD1. The CDR3 is CASSDSRGSNYGYTF. CDR3 sequence (DNA): TGTGCCAGCAGTGACTCCAGGGGGTCTAACTATGGCTACACCTTC.